This T cell receptor (beta chain) emerged from a study of identical twins. General study results and limits: Analyses based on zero insertions could be partly confounded by invariant MAIT and iNKT cells. Abundant cord blood beta clonotypes carried fewer insertions; memory repertoires showed none.

The length of the CDR3 is 16 residues. Between the trimmed V and J ends, which lost 8 bases and 7 bases, there was a span of 21 bases. On this clonotype itself: As yet, its antigen is unknown.

Each CDR3 protein gets one entry after TCRdb re-called the 5' RACE reads with MiXCR. The top ten hold about 0.27% of the sample, which has 1.5 million to 2 million distinct CDR3 sequences, more than 30% seen once. The chain has TRBV12-3 or TRBV12-4 and TRBJ1-6; D unresolved. The clonotype comes from a newborn girl in good health. The specimen sequenced was cord blood. The chain's CDR3 is CASPKPHEVRNSPLHF. The CDR3 DNA follows: TGTGCCAGCCCGAAGCCTCACGAAGTAAGGAATTCACCCCTCCACTTT.